Presented here are 11 T cell receptor beta chains from one specimen sequenced in a study of OX40 agonist ivuxolimab in advanced cancers. The assay was immunoSEQ multiplex PCR, and TCRdb's table has in-frame clones only and misses some. Of tens of thousands of clones in the sample, 88% are singletons; the top ten hold roughly 0.7%. Sample: CD4+ or CD8+ T cells sorted from blood, taken in a trial of the OX40 agonist ivuxolimab. These receptor sequences come from an adult with an advanced solid tumor such as melanoma, head and neck, liver or kidney cancer.

This chain connects TRBV29-1 to TRBJ2-7; the match to TRBD2 covers 8 bases. The germline CDR1 and CDR2 sequences are SQVTM and ANQGSEA. The CDR3 runs 12 residues. After removal of 7 bases from V and 6 bases from J, the junction contained 8 bases not matched to a gene. CDR3 nucleotides: TGCAGCGCCCTAAGCGGGAGCGGCGAGCAGTACTTC. Translating it yields CSALSGSGEQYF.

The chain links TRBV11-2 to TRBJ1-3; D is ambiguous. Trimming pared 1 base from V and 0 bases from J, leaving 13 bases between. Germline V gene sequence: CDR1 SGHAT, CDR2 FQNNGV. CDR3 length: 17 amino acids. The CDR3: CASSLGAGYHSGNTIYF. The DNA for the CDR3 is TGTGCCAGCAGCTTAGGCGCCGGGTATCACTCTGGAAACACCATATATTTT.

This rearrangement joins TRBV11-3 to TRBJ1-1, with a possible D match to TRBD1 (6 bases). The germline gives CDR1 SGHNT, CDR2 YENEEA. This CDR3 is built from 13 residues. The ends were cut back, 4 bases at V and 2 bases at J, with 8 bases in the middle. The CDR3, as DNA: TGTGCCAGCAGCTCGACAGGAAACACTGAAGCTTTCTTT. It yields the protein CASSSTGNTEAFF.

The J gene is TRBJ1-1, the V gene TRBV2, with 7 bases aligning to TRBD1. The germline CDR1 and CDR2 sequences are SNHLY and FYNNEI. With 4 bases clipped from V and 5 bases from J, the junction kept 10 bases outside the gene matches. The CDR3 is 15 residues long. CDR3 nucleotides: TGTGCCAGCAGTGGCGACAGGGTGGGGAATACTGAAGCTTTCTTT. It is translated as CASSGDRVGNTEAFF.

CDR3 nucleotides: TGTGCCAGCAGTTCAGCGGGAGGGTTCACCGGGGAGCTGTTTTTT. It encodes CASSSAGGFTGELFF. This rearrangement joins TRBV27 to TRBJ2-2, with TRBD2 identical over 10 bases. The CDR3 extends over 15 amino acids. Trimming took 4 bases from V and 4 from J; bases not matched to a gene: 3. Germline V gives CDR1 MNHEY, CDR2 SMNVEV (reference sequence).

This rearrangement joins TRBV5-1 to TRBJ2-3; 8 nucleotides align to TRBD2. V lost 2 bases, J lost 4 bases, and 15 bases stayed unmatched. The length of the CDR3 is 18 residues. CDR1 is SGHRS and CDR2 is YFSETQ in the germline V gene. CDR3 loop: CASSLSSLSGSIADTQYF. CDR3 coding DNA: TGCGCCAGCAGCTTAAGTTCCCTCAGCGGGAGTATCGCAGATACGCAGTATTTT. Variable domain in full (rest from reference TRBV5-1 and TRBJ2-3): KAGVTQTPRYLIKTRGQQVTLSCSPISGHRSVSWYQQTPGQGLQFLFEYFSETQRNKGNFPGRFSGRQFSNSRSEMNVSTLELGDSALYLCASSLSSLSGSIADTQYFGPGTRLTVL.

The V and J genes are TRBV19 and TRBJ2-7; 11 bases align to TRBD2. Per the germline V gene, CDR1 is LNHDA and CDR2 is SQIVND (reference sequence). V dropped 3 bases and J dropped 5; count of bases not matched to a gene: 6. This CDR3 has 15 amino acids. CDR3 sequence reads: CASSIVTSGKNEQYF. CDR3 nucleotide sequence: TGTGCCAGTAGTATTGTGACTAGCGGGAAAAACGAGCAGTACTTC.

This clone was picked up one time. V is TRBV6-1 and J is TRBJ1-2, with D hard to call. Germline values: CDR1 MNHNS, CDR2 SASEGT. V lost 7 bases and J lost 4, with 10 bases in between. The CDR3 is 12 residues long. Here the CDR3 DNA reads TGTGCCAGCACTGGAGGGTCCTATGGCTACACCTTC. Its translation: CASTGGSYGYTF.

The CDR3 sequence is CAINPGPNYEQYF. The DNA of the CDR3 is TGTGCCATCAATCCCGGACCAAACTACGAGCAGTACTTC. The genes are TRBV10-3 and TRBJ2-7, with D unclear. This CDR3 comprises 13 residues. With 7 bases removed from V and 3 bases from J, the gap between germline ends came to 13 bases. CDR1 is ENHRY, CDR2 SYGVKD, per germline.

The V gene is TRBV28, the J gene TRBJ1-5; D is perhaps TRBD1 (5 bases). Germline V gene sequence: CDR1 MDHEN, CDR2 SYDVKM. Trimming pared 8 bases from V and 0 bases from J, leaving 11 bases between. The CDR3 covers 14 residues. CDR3 DNA sequence: TGTGCCAGCTGGAGGGGATATAGCAATCAGCCCCAGCATTTT. This encodes CASWRGYSNQPQHF.

This clone has just a few counts. The CDR3 sequence is CASSEQAGGSYEQYF. CDR3 nucleotides: TGTGCCAGCAGTGAACAGGCGGGGGGATCCTACGAGCAGTACTTC. This chain links TRBV2 with TRBJ2-7; TRBD2 matches at 8 bases. This CDR3 contains 15 residues. V shed 2 bases, J shed 1 base, and the junction held 4 bases outside the gene matches. Germline CDR1 SNHLY, CDR2 FYNNEI. Full variable domain (rest looked up from reference TRBV2 and TRBJ2-7): EPEVTQTPSHQVTQMGQEVILRCVPISNHLYFYWYRQILGQKVEFLVSFYNNEISEKSEIFDDQFSVERPDGSNFTLKIRSTKLEDSAMYFCASSEQAGGSYEQYFGPGTRLTVT.